This T cell receptor beta chain emerged from a study of OX40 agonist ivuxolimab in advanced cancers. Study observations and caveats: There were also nonresponders showing low normalized T-cell clonal expansion.

Sequencing used immunoSEQ multiplex PCR; TCRdb keeps in-frame clones, though not all of them. The table lists 42,000 or so clones, 87% of them singletons. Germline lookup yields CDR1 SGHKS and CDR2 YYEKEE (reference sequence). Trimming left V 4 bases short and J 6 bases short, with 16 bases between. The length of the CDR3 is 15 residues. This clone was picked up a small number of times. Its target is not known. The sequence was obtained from an adult with an advanced solid tumor such as melanoma, head and neck, liver or kidney cancer. The genes are TRBV5-5 and TRBJ2-2, with a possible D match to TRBD2 (5 bases). The sample consisted of CD4+ or CD8+ T cells sorted from blood, taken in a trial of the OX40 agonist ivuxolimab. CDR3 amino acids: CASSPGILFSGELFF. The DNA for the CDR3 is TGTGCCAGCAGCCCCGGGATCCTTTTTTCCGGGGAGCTGTTTTTT.